This T cell receptor (beta chain) was observed in a study of OX40 agonist ivuxolimab in advanced cancers. Whole-study context: Patients took ivuxolimab, an agonistic anti-OX40 (CD134) antibody.

This clone was counted between two and nine times. TCRdb's copy holds only in-frame clones and misses some; the assay was immunoSEQ multiplex PCR. In the table there are about 46,000 clones, 88% of which are singletons. Patients were ineligible given autoimmune disease history or systemic immunosuppression. Trimming removed 8 bases from V and 12 bases from J; junction bases left unmatched: 6. The CDR3 consists of 13 residues. Germline V gene lookup returns CDR1 MRHNA and CDR2 SNTAGT. The V call is TRBV6-4, the J call TRBJ1-6; 11 bases are a match to TRBD1. This TCR was sampled from an adult with an advanced solid tumor such as melanoma, head and neck, liver or kidney cancer. Specimen: CD4+ or CD8+ T cells sorted from blood, collected in a trial of the OX40 agonist ivuxolimab. The CDR3 sequence is CASGGGQGGPLHF. The DNA of the CDR3 is TGTGCCAGCGGAGGGGGACAGGGGGGACCCCTCCACTTT.